Below, 27 T cell receptor beta chains from the same sample are listed, as sequenced in a study of T cell repertoires in cytomegalovirus infection. TCRdb passed the reads through MiXCR, listing each CDR3 protein once. Among fewer than 1,000,000 distinct CDR3 sequences listed, less than 40% were seen once. Their specific antigens are unknown. The sample in question was cultured CD8+ T cells from PBMCs, obtained from culture after CMV antigen stimulation. Receptor source: a human donor in good health (CMV status not recorded). Some clones in this sample may be carry-over from other donors' samples.

This rearrangement joins TRBV4-1 to TRBJ2-1, with 9 bases identical to TRBD2. Losses at the gene ends were 1 base for V and 2 bases for J; bases not matched to a gene: 6. This CDR3 region has 17 residues. CDR1 and CDR2 (germline): MGHRA, YSYEKL. For the CDR3, the DNA is TGCGCCAGCAGCCAAGGGGGGGAGCGGGGGGCCTACAATGAGCAGTTCTTC. The encoded protein is CASSQGGERGAYNEQFF.

This clonotype was picked up a small number of times. The rearrangement links TRBV7-6 to TRBJ2-5; D gene unclear. This CDR3 spans 16 amino acids. Trimming took off 1 base at V and 2 bases at J, with 14 bases between the two ends. CDR1 SGHVS and CDR2 FNYEAQ come from the germline V gene. The CDR3 loop is CASSLVRAEGQETQYF. The CDR3 nucleotides read TGTGCCAGCAGCTTAGTCCGTGCAGAAGGTCAAGAGACCCAGTACTTC.

This clonotype was seen a handful of times. For the CDR3, the DNA is TGTGCCAGCAGCTCCGGGACGGACAGCTACAATGAGCAGTTCTTC. Its protein product is CASSSGTDSYNEQFF. This chain uses TRBV7-9 with TRBJ2-1; D may be TRBD1 (6 bases). Deletions cut 4 bases from V and 3 bases from J, with 13 bases between. Germline V lookup: CDR1 SEHNR, CDR2 FQNEAQ (reference sequence). The CDR3 has 15 amino acids.

This clonotype has a count of ten or more. The DNA is omitted, as the CDR3 cannot be located on it reliably, and the CDR3 follows TCRdb's listing. The rearrangement links TRBV28 to TRBJ1-3; the tabulated D call, TRBD1, remains unverified against the DNA. The CDR3 extends over 18 residues, inclusive of both ends. Germline lookup yields CDR1 MDHEN and CDR2 SYDVKM. The CDR3 region is CASSFGPGGAFSGNTIYF.

This clonotype came up a few times. The chain combines TRBV4-1 with TRBJ1-5; D is unclear. Per the germline V gene, CDR1 is MGHRA and CDR2 is YSYEKL. This CDR3 contains 17 residues. Trimming removed 0 bases from V and 0 bases from J, with 12 bases in between. The CDR3 loop is CASSQEYLLYSNQPQHF. The CDR3, as DNA: TGCGCCAGCAGCCAAGAATACCTACTTTATAGCAATCAGCCCCAGCATTTT.

The rearrangement links TRBV10-3 to TRBJ1-5; no clear D gene. Germline V gene sequence: CDR1 ENHRY, CDR2 SYGVKD. CDR3 length equals 14 residues. Trimming pared 0 bases from V and 6 bases from J, leaving 9 bases between. CDR3 in amino acids: CAISESTKTQPQHF. The CDR3, as DNA: TGTGCCATCAGTGAGTCGACTAAGACTCAGCCCCAGCATTTT.

This clonotype has just a few counts. The chain is built from TRBV11-3 and TRBJ2-1; 8 bases match TRBD2. This CDR3 has 14 residues. J was trimmed by 6 bases and V by 5 bases; bases with no gene match: 6. Per germline, CDR1 SGHNT and CDR2 YENEEA. The CDR3 reads CASSPLAGVNEQFF. CDR3 nucleotide sequence: TGTGCCAGCAGCCCCCTAGCGGGCGTCAATGAGCAGTTCTTC.

This clonotype was seen more than once but under ten times. The chain recombines TRBV6-6 with TRBJ1-5; tentative D call: TRBD1 (6 bases). The CDR3 contains 15 residues. CDR1 and CDR2 (germline): MNHNY, SVGAGI (reference sequence). Trimming cost V 6 bases and J 0 bases, with 12 bases left between them. CDR3 protein: CASRTGGDSNQPQHF. CDR3 in DNA: TGTGCCAGCAGGACAGGAGGAGATAGCAATCAGCCCCAGCATTTT.

This clonotype was detected a few times. The CDR3 region is CSVAGTGGVRSYNEQFF. CDR3 DNA: TGCAGCGTTGCCGGGACAGGGGGCGTTCGGTCCTACAATGAGCAGTTCTTC. The chain recombines TRBV29-1 with TRBJ2-1; 12 positions agree with TRBD1. Unmatched junction bases numbered 8, after V lost 4 bases and J lost 1 base. Germline V lookup: CDR1 SQVTM, CDR2 ANQGSEA. The CDR3 runs 17 residues.

This rearrangement joins TRBV7-6 to TRBJ2-1; 8 bases are shared with TRBD2. Germline trimming cut 6 bases from V and 7 bases from J; bases unmatched to any gene: 8. CDR3 length equals 14 residues. Looked up from germline, CDR1 is SGHVS and CDR2 is FNYEAQ. The CDR3 coding sequence is TGTGCCAGCAGTTATAGCGGGAATGGGAATGAGCAGTTCTTC. Its translation is CASSYSGNGNEQFF.

This rearrangement joins TRBV7-6 to TRBJ1-4, with D maybe TRBD1 (6 bases). Per the germline V gene, CDR1 is SGHVS and CDR2 is FNYEAQ. V was trimmed by 7 bases and J by 2 bases, leaving 11 bases between them. The CDR3 consists of 14 residues. As DNA, the CDR3 is TGTGCCAGCAAGAAGGGGGGCACTAATGAAAAACTGTTTTTT. Its translation is CASKKGGTNEKLFF.

A few counts support this clonotype. The rearrangement joins TRBV6-1 to TRBJ1-1, with unresolved D. The CDR3 spans 15 residues. Germline CDR1 reads MNHNS; CDR2 reads SASEGT. V dropped 7 bases and J dropped 4 bases, with 19 bases sitting between them. CDR3 DNA sequence: TGTGCCAGCACCCTAGGGCGAAGTGGACTCACTGAAGCTTTCTTT. Translated, it gives CASTLGRSGLTEAFF.

This clonotype was counted a few times. This chain connects TRBV11-2 to TRBJ1-1, with D possibly TRBD1 on 6 matching bases. Trimming stripped 3 bases from V and 5 bases from J, with 25 bases between. The CDR3 runs 18 residues. Germline V lookup: CDR1 SGHAT, CDR2 FQNNGV. CDR3 amino acids: CASSFPGDGNMWGTEAFF. The CDR3 DNA reads as TGTGCCAGCAGCTTTCCAGGGGACGGGAACATGTGGGGTACTGAAGCTTTCTTT.

The table lists this clonotype with a few counts. The chain employs TRBV6-1 and TRBJ1-3; unclear D gene. In germline, CDR1 is MNHNS, CDR2 SASEGT. Trimming stripped 10 bases from V and 0 bases from J, with 13 bases between. The length of the CDR3 is 14 residues. CDR3 protein: CATDKRFSGNTIYF. For the CDR3, the DNA is TGTGCCACCGACAAGAGGTTCTCTGGAAACACCATATATTTT.

This clonotype was seen many times. J is TRBJ2-7 and V is TRBV7-8; D is possibly TRBD1 (6 bases). The CDR3 runs 13 residues. CDR1 is SGHVS and CDR2 is FQNEAQ in the germline V gene. V lost 5 bases and J 3 bases, leaving 11 bases between the germline ends. Here the CDR3 reads CASSLRQVYEQYF. CDR3 bases: TGTGCCAGCAGCCTTCGACAGGTCTACGAGCAGTACTTC.

This chain uses TRBV7-9 with TRBJ1-4; D is perhaps TRBD1 (5 bases). Trimming took off 1 base at V and 2 bases at J, with 11 bases between the two ends. The CDR3 sequence is 16 residues long. CDR1 is SEHNR, CDR2 FQNEAQ, per germline (reference sequence). CDR3 protein: CASSLDPQGTNEKLFF. The CDR3, as DNA: TGTGCCAGCAGCTTAGATCCCCAGGGTACTAATGAAAAACTGTTTTTT.

As for this clonotype: A read error may account for a junction end that differs from germline. The rearrangement uses TRBV7-6 and TRBJ2-1, with D perhaps matching TRBD2 (5 bases). This CDR3 comprises 14 residues. The germline gives CDR1 SGHVS, CDR2 FNYEAQ. The CDR3 DNA follows: TGTGCCAGCAGCTTAGCGCGCGGGTACAATGAGCAGTCCTTC. Its translation is CASSLARGYNEQSF.

The V call is TRBV19, the J call TRBJ1-2, with D hard to call. The CDR3 runs to 14 residues. The germline V and J ends were trimmed by 4 bases and 5 bases, with 14 bases remaining between them. Germline V lookup: CDR1 LNHDA, CDR2 SQIVND (reference sequence). CDR3 in DNA: TGTGCCAGTAGTACTCTTATGGGCCAGTATGGCTACACCTTC. Translated, it gives CASSTLMGQYGYTF.

The V gene is TRBV12-3 or TRBV12-4, the J gene TRBJ1-2; 9 nucleotides match TRBD1. The V and J ends lost 6 bases and 5 bases, in that order; junction bases with no gene match: 10. There are 15 residues in the CDR3. CDR3 sequence: CASSIGQGLLYGYTF. CDR3 in DNA: TGTGCCAGCAGCATCGGACAGGGGCTCTTGTATGGCTACACCTTC.

This chain links TRBV7-9 with TRBJ2-2; D is unclear. V lost 6 bases to trimming and J lost 6 bases, with 14 bases between them. The CDR3 is made up of 14 amino acids. The germline gives CDR1 SEHNR, CDR2 FQNEAQ (reference sequence). CDR3 in DNA: TGTGCCAGCAGTCCCCCGATATCCTCCGGGGAGCTGTTTTTT. It translates to CASSPPISSGELFF.

This clonotype showed up just a few times. This rearrangement joins TRBV4-1 to TRBJ2-3; 11 nucleotides agree with TRBD2. V trimming: 5 bases; J trimming: 3 bases; junction bases outside the gene matches: 4. The CDR3 contains 15 residues. Looked up from germline, CDR1 is MGHRA and CDR2 is YSYEKL. The CDR3 coding sequence is TGCGCCAGCAGCAAGGTAGCGGGGGGGACAGATACGCAGTATTTT. As protein: CASSKVAGGTDTQYF.

The table lists this clonotype with many counts. This chain connects TRBV7-6 to TRBJ2-1; 10 bases are a match to TRBD1. Per germline, CDR1 SGHVS and CDR2 FNYEAQ. CDR3 length equals 18 residues. The V gene end was trimmed by 5 bases and the J gene end by 8 bases; junction bases not matched to a gene: 18. DNA of the CDR3: TGTGCCAGCAGCAAGGACAGGGGGTTTCCCACTTTCTTCCATGAGCAGTTCTTC. This translates into CASSKDRGFPTFFHEQFF.

This clonotype was observed at least ten times. The chain has TRBV7-2 and TRBJ1-4, with D possibly being TRBD1 (6 bases). Trimming cost V 2 bases and J 3 bases, with 19 bases left between them. This CDR3 contains 18 residues. The germline gives CDR1 SGHTA, CDR2 FQGNSA. This CDR3 reads CASSLMEYRVLANEKLFF. In DNA form, the CDR3 reads TGTGCCAGCAGCTTAATGGAATACAGGGTGCTTGCTAATGAAAAACTGTTTTTT.

In this sample, this clonotype turned up a few times. The V call is TRBV6-1, the J call TRBJ1-4; D uncertain. The CDR3 runs to 15 residues. The germline V gene has CDR1 MNHNS and CDR2 SASEGT. Deletions cut 0 bases from V and 0 bases from J, with 5 bases between. This chain's CDR3 is CASSEAPATNEKLFF. The CDR3 bases are TGTGCCAGCAGTGAAGCCCCAGCAACTAATGAAAAACTGTTTTTT.

This clonotype was counted only a few times. This rearrangement joins TRBV28 to TRBJ1-2; 8 bases line up with TRBD1. The CDR3 is 15 residues long. Germline trimming cut 5 bases from V and 6 bases from J; bases unmatched to any gene: 11. The germline V gene has CDR1 MDHEN and CDR2 SYDVKM. Written as DNA, the CDR3 is TGTGCCAGCAGTCCCGTGGGCAGGGGGCTCGATGGCTACACCTTC. It encodes CASSPVGRGLDGYTF.

The chain has TRBV6-2 or TRBV6-3 and TRBJ2-7; D is unclear. Trimming removed 6 bases at V and 3 bases at J, with 12 bases between. This CDR3 is 13 amino acids long. The germline V gene has CDR1 MNHEY and CDR2 SVGEGT. The DNA of the CDR3 is TGTGCCAGCAGCCGACGAGCTTTCTACGAGCAGTACGTC. It is translated as CASSRRAFYEQYV.

The table lists this clonotype with a count of one. This chain uses TRBV12-3 or TRBV12-4 with TRBJ1-2; maybe TRBD1 (6 bases). This CDR3 contains 14 residues. Trimming removed 5 bases from V and 5 bases from J, with 15 bases in between. The CDR3: CASSPGAPKYGYTF. As DNA, the CDR3 is TGTGCCAGCAGTCCGGGGGCCCCCAAATATGGCTACACCTTC.